This T cell receptor beta chain was identified during a study of radiotherapy plus CTLA-4 blockade in lung cancer. On the study more broadly: An objective response was seen in 15% to 20% of patients, and disease control in roughly 28%.

Trimming removed 3 bases from V and 5 bases from J, with 11 bases in between. Germline CDR1 and CDR2: KGHSH and LQKENI. CDR3 length: 14 amino acids. Whole-study results and caveats: In blood, early T cell clone dynamics reportedly predicted response best, together with interferon-beta.

Libraries were prepared by immunoSEQ multiplex PCR; TCRdb keeps only in-frame clonotypes and omits some of them. The repertoire holds tens of thousands of clones, with around 87% as singletons. As to this clone: The antigen is unknown.

V usage is TRBV18 and J usage is TRBJ1-5, with a tentative D call TRBD1 (5 bases). The sample in question was peripheral blood, obtained from a patient treated with radiotherapy plus ipilimumab. This TCR came from a human donor with non-small cell lung cancer who had a partial response to radiotherapy plus ipilimumab. DNA of the CDR3: TGTGCCAGCTCACCGACAGCAGATCATCAGCCCCAGCATTTT. Protein: CASSPTADHQPQHF.